The 10 T cell receptor beta chains below were found in one sample sequenced in a study of CD8 T cells in Susac syndrome. When the RNA was reverse transcribed, random hexamers were used with an input of roughly 0.45 to 1 ug. TCRdb reanalysed the immunoSEQ multiplex PCR reads using MiXCR and keeps one entry per CDR3 protein. This table holds some 120,000 distinct CDR3 sequences, roughly 94% found once. The sequenced sample was CD4+ T cells from PBMCs. These receptors all stem from a human donor in good health.

The V call is TRBV6-5, the J call TRBJ2-2; D unclear. The CDR3 is 13 residues long. Germline values: CDR1 MNHEY, CDR2 SVGAGI. V lost 4 bases, J lost 4 bases, and 7 bases lay in between. CDR3 nucleotides: TGTGCCAGCAGTTCCGGCTCCACCGGGGAGCTGTTTTTT. Translation gives CASSSGSTGELFF.

The rearrangement joins TRBV7-3 to TRBJ2-5, with 11 bases matching TRBD2. There are 15 residues in the CDR3. CDR1 is SGHTA, CDR2 FQGTGA, per germline. V gave up 5 bases and J gave up 3 bases; unmatched junction bases: 5. The CDR3 spells CASSPGLAGKETQYF. CDR3 coding DNA: TGTGCCAGCAGCCCAGGACTAGCGGGTAAAGAGACCCAGTACTTC.

The rearrangement links TRBV2 to TRBJ2-7, with TRBD2 as a possible D gene (5 bases). V lost 0 bases, J lost 3 bases, and 15 bases lay in between. The CDR3 is made up of 16 amino acids. CDR1 and CDR2 (germline): SNHLY, FYNNEI. The CDR3 DNA is TGTGCCAGCAGTGAAGCCGCCGGGATCTTCATCTACGAGCAGTACTTC. Translation: CASSEAAGIFIYEQYF.

The rearrangement joins TRBV19 to TRBJ1-2, with 11 bases identical to TRBD1. V lost 5 bases to trimming and J lost 8 bases; unmatched junction nucleotides: 7. This CDR3 contains 14 residues. Germline V gives CDR1 LNHDA, CDR2 SQIVND (reference sequence). CDR3 nucleotides: TGTGCCAGTAGTCTCGGGACAGGGGGAAAAGGCTACACCTTC. As protein: CASSLGTGGKGYTF.

The sample holds one count of this clonotype. This chain uses TRBV29-1 with TRBJ2-1; possibly TRBD2 for D (5 bases). CDR1 SQVTM and CDR2 ANQGSEA come from the germline V gene. The CDR3 is 16 residues long. Trimming cost V 7 bases and J 8 bases, with 27 bases left between them. This CDR3 is CSGSPDYSTDRDEQFF. CDR3 in DNA: TGCAGCGGATCCCCCGACTACTCCACCGACCGGGATGAGCAGTTCTTC.

This chain uses TRBV12-3 or TRBV12-4 with TRBJ2-2; 7 positions agree with TRBD1. The CDR3 consists of 14 residues. Unmatched junction bases numbered 6, after V lost 10 bases and J lost 1 base. Here the CDR3 DNA reads TGTGCCACCCTGGGACAGAAGAACACCGGGGAGCTGTTTTTT. This encodes CATLGQKNTGELFF.

V and J are TRBV10-3 and TRBJ2-7; TRBD1 or TRBD2 may be the D gene (6 bases each). The CDR3 has 14 amino acids. The V end lost 3 bases, the J end lost 5 bases, and 14 bases lay between the germline ends. Germline CDR1 reads ENHRY; CDR2 reads SYGVKD. The CDR3, as DNA: TGTGCCATCAGTGACGATGGGGGGCGAGACGAGCAGTACTTC. It yields the protein CAISDDGGRDEQYF.

Only one count was recorded for this clonotype. The rearrangement uses TRBV3-1 and TRBJ2-1; no clear D gene. V was cut by 0 bases and J by 2 bases, with 5 bases left in between. The germline CDR1 and CDR2 sequences are LGHDT and YNNKEL (reference sequence). The CDR3 length is 14 residues. CDR3 DNA sequence: TGTGCCAGCAGCCAAGATACAACCTACAATGAGCAGTTCTTC. It yields the protein CASSQDTTYNEQFF.

The rearrangement links TRBV27 to TRBJ2-2, with D unresolved. The length of the CDR3 is 13 residues. In germline, CDR1 is MNHEY, CDR2 SMNVEV (reference sequence). Trimming left V 7 bases short and J 0 bases short, with 6 bases between. CDR3 nucleotide sequence: TGTGCCAGCACTTCAACGAACACCGGGGAGCTGTTTTTT. Its translation is CASTSTNTGELFF.

This rearrangement joins TRBV7-2 to TRBJ2-7; tentatively, D is TRBD1 (5 bases). The germline gives CDR1 SGHTA, CDR2 FQGNSA. The CDR3 sequence is 11 residues long. Trimming removed 8 bases at V and 4 bases at J, with 9 bases between. The CDR3 sequence is CASGKGYEQYF. For the CDR3, the DNA is TGTGCCAGCGGGAAGGGGTACGAGCAGTACTTC.